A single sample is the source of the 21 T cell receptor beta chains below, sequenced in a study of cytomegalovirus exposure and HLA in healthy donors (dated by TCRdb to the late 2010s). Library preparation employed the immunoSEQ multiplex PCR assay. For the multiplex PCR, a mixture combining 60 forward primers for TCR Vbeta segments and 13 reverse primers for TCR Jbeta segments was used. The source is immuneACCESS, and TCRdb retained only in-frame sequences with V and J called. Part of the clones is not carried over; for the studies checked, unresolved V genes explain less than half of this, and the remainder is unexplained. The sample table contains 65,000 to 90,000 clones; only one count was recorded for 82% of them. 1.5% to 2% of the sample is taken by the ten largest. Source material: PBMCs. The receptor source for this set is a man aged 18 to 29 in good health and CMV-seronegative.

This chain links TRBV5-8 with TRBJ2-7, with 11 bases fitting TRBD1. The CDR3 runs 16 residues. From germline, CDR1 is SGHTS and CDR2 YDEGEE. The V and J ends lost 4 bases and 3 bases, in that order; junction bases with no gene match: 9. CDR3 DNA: TGTGCCAGCAGCCGGGGACAGGGGGAATTAGACTACGAGCAGTACTTC. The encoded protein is CASSRGQGELDYEQYF.

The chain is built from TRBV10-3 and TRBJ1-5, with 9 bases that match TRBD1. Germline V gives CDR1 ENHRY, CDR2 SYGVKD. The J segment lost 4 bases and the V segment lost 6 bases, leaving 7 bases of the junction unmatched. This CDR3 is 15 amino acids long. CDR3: CAIRPTGGGNQPQHF. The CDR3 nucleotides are TGTGCCATCAGGCCCACAGGGGGCGGAAATCAGCCCCAGCATTTT.

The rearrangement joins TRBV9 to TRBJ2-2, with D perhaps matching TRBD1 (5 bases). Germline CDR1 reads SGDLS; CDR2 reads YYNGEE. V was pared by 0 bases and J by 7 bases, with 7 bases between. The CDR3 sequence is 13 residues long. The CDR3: CASSVVGVGELFF. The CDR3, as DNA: TGTGCCAGCAGCGTAGTAGGGGTCGGGGAGCTGTTTTTT.

The CDR3 nucleotides are TGTGCCAGCAGTTTTTTACTAGCGAAAAACACCGGGGAGCTGTTTTTT. This encodes CASSFLLAKNTGELFF. The chain has TRBV27 and TRBJ2-2; 7 bases fit TRBD2. V lost 3 bases to trimming and J lost 2 bases; unmatched junction nucleotides: 6. The CDR3 has 16 residues. Germline V lookup: CDR1 MNHEY, CDR2 SMNVEV (reference sequence).

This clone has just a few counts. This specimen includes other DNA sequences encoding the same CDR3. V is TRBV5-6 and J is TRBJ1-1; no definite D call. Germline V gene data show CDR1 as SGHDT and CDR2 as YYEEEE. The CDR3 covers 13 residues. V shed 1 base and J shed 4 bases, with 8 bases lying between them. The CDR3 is CASSLYQVTEAFF. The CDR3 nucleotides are TGTGCCAGCAGCTTGTATCAGGTCACTGAAGCTTTCTTT.

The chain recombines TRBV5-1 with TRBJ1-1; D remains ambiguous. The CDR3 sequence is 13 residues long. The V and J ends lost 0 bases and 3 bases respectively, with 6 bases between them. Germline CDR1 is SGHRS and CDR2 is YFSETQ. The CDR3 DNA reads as TGCGCCAGCAGCTTGGAATCCTACACTGAAGCTTTCTTT. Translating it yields CASSLESYTEAFF. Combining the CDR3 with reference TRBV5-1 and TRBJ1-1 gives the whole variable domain KAGVTQTPRYLIKTRGQQVTLSCSPISGHRSVSWYQQTPGQGLQFLFEYFSETQRNKGNFPGRFSGRQFSNSRSEMNVSTLELGDSALYLCASSLESYTEAFFGQGTRLTVV.

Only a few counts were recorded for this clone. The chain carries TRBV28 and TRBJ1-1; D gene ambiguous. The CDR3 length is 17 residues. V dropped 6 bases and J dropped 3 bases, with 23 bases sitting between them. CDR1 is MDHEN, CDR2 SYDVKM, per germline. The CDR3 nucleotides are TGTGCCAGCAGCTCCTTAAGGACTGGGGTAGTGGACACTGAAGCTTTCTTT. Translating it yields CASSSLRTGVVDTEAFF.

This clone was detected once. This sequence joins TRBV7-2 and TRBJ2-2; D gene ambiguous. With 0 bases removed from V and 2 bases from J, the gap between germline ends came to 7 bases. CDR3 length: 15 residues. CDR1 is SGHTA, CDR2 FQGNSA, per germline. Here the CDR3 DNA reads TGTGCCAGCAGCTTAGCGCACAGAAACACCGGGGAGCTGTTTTTT. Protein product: CASSLAHRNTGELFF.

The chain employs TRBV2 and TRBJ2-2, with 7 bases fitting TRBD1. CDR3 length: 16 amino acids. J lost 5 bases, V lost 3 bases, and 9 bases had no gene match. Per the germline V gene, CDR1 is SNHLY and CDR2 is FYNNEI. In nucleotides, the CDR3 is TGTGCCAGCAGTGATTGGTCAGGGGGTTTTACCGGGGAGCTGTTTTTT. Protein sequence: CASSDWSGGFTGELFF.

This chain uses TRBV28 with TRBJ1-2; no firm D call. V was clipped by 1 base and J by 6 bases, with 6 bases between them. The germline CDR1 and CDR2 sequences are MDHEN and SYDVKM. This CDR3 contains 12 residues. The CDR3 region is CASSLSIDGYTF. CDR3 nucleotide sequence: TGTGCCAGCAGTTTATCCATTGATGGCTACACCTTC.

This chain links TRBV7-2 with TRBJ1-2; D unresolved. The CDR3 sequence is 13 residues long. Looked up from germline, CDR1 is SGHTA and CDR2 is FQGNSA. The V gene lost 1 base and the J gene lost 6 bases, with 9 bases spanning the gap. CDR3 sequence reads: CASSLEGVNGYTF. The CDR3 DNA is TGTGCCAGCAGCTTAGAAGGAGTGAATGGCTACACCTTC. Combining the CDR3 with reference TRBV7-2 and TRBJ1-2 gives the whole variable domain GAGVSQSPSNKVTEKGKDVELRCDPISGHTALYWYRQSLGQGLEFLIYFQGNSAPDKSGLPSDRFSAERTGGSVSTLTIQRTQQEDSAVYLCASSLEGVNGYTFGSGTRLTVV.

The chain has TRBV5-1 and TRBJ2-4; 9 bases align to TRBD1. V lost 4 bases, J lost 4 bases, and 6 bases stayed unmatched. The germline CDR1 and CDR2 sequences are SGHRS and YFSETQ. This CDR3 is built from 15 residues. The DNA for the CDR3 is TGCGCCAGCAGCGACCACAGGGGGCTTAAAAACATTCAGTACTTC. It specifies CASSDHRGLKNIQYF.

The DNA for the CDR3 is TGTGCCAGCAGCCAGAAGGCTGGGGCCCTTTGGGATACGCAGTATTTT. Residues: CASSQKAGALWDTQYF. The chain has TRBV7-9 and TRBJ2-3; D may be TRBD1 (5 bases). The CDR3 has 16 residues. Trimming shortened V by 5 bases and J by 6 bases, and 21 bases separated the two germline ends. Germline CDR1 reads SEHNR; CDR2 reads FQNEAQ (reference sequence). The complete variable domain, with remaining parts taken from reference TRBV7-9 and TRBJ2-3, reads DTGVSQNPRHKITKRGQNVTFRCDPISEHNRLYWYRQTLGQGPEFLTYFQNEAQLEKSRLLSDRFSAERPKGSFSTLEIQRTEQGDSAMYLCASSQKAGALWDTQYFGPGTRLTVL.

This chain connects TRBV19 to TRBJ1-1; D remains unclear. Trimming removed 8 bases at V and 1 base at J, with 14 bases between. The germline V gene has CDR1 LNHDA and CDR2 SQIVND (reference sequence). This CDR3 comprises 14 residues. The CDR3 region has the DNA TGTGCCAGTGTCCGTCGGGGAGGGAACACTGAAGCTTTCTTT. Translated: CASVRRGGNTEAFF.

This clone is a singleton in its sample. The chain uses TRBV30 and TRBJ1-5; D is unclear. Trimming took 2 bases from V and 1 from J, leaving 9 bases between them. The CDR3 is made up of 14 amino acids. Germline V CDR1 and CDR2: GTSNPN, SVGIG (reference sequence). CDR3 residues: CAWSSGVSNQPQHF. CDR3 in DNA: TGTGCCTGGAGTAGCGGGGTGAGCAATCAGCCCCAGCATTTT.

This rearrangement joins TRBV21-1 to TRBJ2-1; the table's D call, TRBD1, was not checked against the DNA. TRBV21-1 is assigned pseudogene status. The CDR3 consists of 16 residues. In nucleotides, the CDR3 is TGTGCCAGCAGCTCATATTACCCGGACACCTACAATGAGCAGTTCTTC. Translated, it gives CASSSYYPDTYNEQFF.

The CDR3 reads CASSAWDREDYGYTF. The CDR3 DNA sequence: TGTGCCAGTAGTGCTTGGGACAGGGAGGACTATGGCTACACCTTC. The chain is built from TRBV19 and TRBJ1-2, with 9 bases aligning to TRBD1. J lost 3 bases, V lost 5 bases, and 7 bases had no gene match. The germline CDR1 and CDR2 sequences are LNHDA and SQIVND (reference sequence). The CDR3 extends over 15 amino acids.

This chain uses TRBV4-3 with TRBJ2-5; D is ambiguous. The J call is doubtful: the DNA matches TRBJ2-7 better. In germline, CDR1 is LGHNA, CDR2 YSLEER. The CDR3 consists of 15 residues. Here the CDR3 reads CASSHEVGPDYEQYF. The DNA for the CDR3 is TGCGCCAGCAGCCACGAAGTAGGCCCCGACTACGAGCAGTACTTC.

CDR3 nucleotide sequence: TGTGCCAGCAGTTTCCGGGGCACTGAAGCTTTCTTT. This translates into CASSFRGTEAFF. The gene calls are TRBV27 and TRBJ1-1; unclear D gene. Germline V lookup: CDR1 MNHEY, CDR2 SMNVEV (reference sequence). The CDR3 is made up of 12 amino acids. V dropped 3 bases and J dropped 4 bases, with 6 bases sitting between them.

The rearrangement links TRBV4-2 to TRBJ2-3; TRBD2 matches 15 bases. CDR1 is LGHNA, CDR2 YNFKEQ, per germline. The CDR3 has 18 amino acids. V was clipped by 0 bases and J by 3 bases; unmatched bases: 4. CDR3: CASSQDGLAGGGTDTQYF. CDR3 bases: TGTGCCAGCAGCCAAGACGGACTAGCGGGAGGGGGGACAGATACGCAGTATTTT.

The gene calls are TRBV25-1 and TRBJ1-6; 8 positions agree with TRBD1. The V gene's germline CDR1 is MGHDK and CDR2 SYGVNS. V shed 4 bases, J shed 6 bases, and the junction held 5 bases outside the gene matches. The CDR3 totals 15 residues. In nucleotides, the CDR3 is TGTGCCAGCAGTGTGACAGGGGCAGGTAATTCACCCCTCCACTTT. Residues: CASSVTGAGNSPLHF.